This T cell receptor beta chain was retrieved from a study of blood T cells in healthy people across ages. Study conclusions and caveats: Per million T cells, the diversity of TCR beta decreased roughly linearly as age advanced.

Many counts were recorded for this clonotype. Its antigen is as yet unknown. A second PCR, run for 7 to 11 cycles, used a sample-barcoded 5' primer plus a J-beta primer mix. Using its own MiXCR run on the 5' RACE reads, TCRdb lists one record per CDR3 protein. The table shows hundreds of thousands of distinct CDR3 sequences, with 25% to 30% occurring only once. Russia was home to the donors, healthy Caucasian individuals aged roughly 6 to 100. Per individual sample, total RNA of at least 6 micrograms was extracted. CDR3 length: 15 residues. Germline CDR1 and CDR2: MNHEY and SVGAGI. Between the trimmed V and J ends, which lost 0 bases and 0 bases, there was a span of 8 bases.

This sequence was found in a woman over 75 in good health. The sample consisted of blood. This chain connects TRBV6-5 to TRBJ1-2, with D perhaps TRBD1 (5 bases). CDR3 sequence (DNA): TGTGCCAGCAGTTACTCCACAGGCCCTAACTATGGCTACACCTTC. This gives the protein CASSYSTGPNYGYTF.